These 27 T cell receptor beta chains were all obtained from the same sample, sequenced in a study of cytomegalovirus exposure and HLA in healthy donors. Primers: 60 Vbeta forward and 13 Jbeta reverse. Using immunoSEQ multiplex PCR, the repertoire was profiled, and TCRdb retains in-frame clones only, with some absent. The data contain around 150,000 clones, around 79% of them singletons. The specimen sequenced was PBMCs. The receptors derive from a human donor in good health.

The chain links TRBV18 to TRBJ2-7; 8 nucleotides match TRBD1. This CDR3 is 15 amino acids long. The junction had 13 bases not matched to a gene; V was cut back by 6 bases and J by 6 bases. Germline V gives CDR1 KGHSH, CDR2 LQKENI. CDR3 in amino acids: CASSLGGQGGGEQYF. CDR3 DNA: TGTGCCAGCTCCCTGGGCGGACAGGGTGGAGGCGAGCAGTACTTC.

This chain links TRBV15 with TRBJ1-4; 7 bases are shared with TRBD1. This CDR3 region has 16 residues. Looked up from germline, CDR1 is LNHNV and CDR2 is YYDKDF (reference sequence). V shed 1 base, J shed 8 bases, and the junction held 10 bases outside the gene matches. The CDR3 sequence: CATSRVTGFLSEKLFF. As DNA, the CDR3 is TGTGCCACCAGCAGAGTGACAGGGTTCTTATCCGAAAAACTGTTTTTT.

This clone has a handful of counts. The rearrangement joins TRBV10-2 to TRBJ1-1; 8 positions match TRBD1. The CDR3 is 14 amino acids. In germline, CDR1 is WSHSY, CDR2 SAAADI. The ends lost 7 bases at V and 3 bases at J; junction bases unmatched: 7. CDR3 coding DNA: TGCGCCAGCAACCTCAGGGGGCCTCACACTGAAGCTTTCTTT. This translates into CASNLRGPHTEAFF.

This clone was recorded once. V is TRBV30 and J is TRBJ1-5; weak D call: TRBD1 (6 bases). Trimming stripped 2 bases from V and 0 bases from J, with 20 bases between. Germline-derived CDR1 and CDR2 are GTSNPN and SVGIG (reference sequence). The CDR3 extends over 18 amino acids. This CDR3 is CAWSRRQGIQYSNQPQHF. The DNA for the CDR3 is TGTGCCTGGAGTAGGCGCCAGGGGATCCAATATAGCAATCAGCCCCAGCATTTT.

For this clone: Other DNA sequences in the same sample also yield this CDR3. The V gene is TRBV5-1, the J gene TRBJ2-7; D is unresolved. The CDR3 loop spans 14 amino acids. Trimming left V 0 bases short and J 2 bases short, with 9 bases between. Germline V lookup: CDR1 SGHRS, CDR2 YFSETQ. The CDR3 loop reads CASSLDPGAYEQYF. CDR3 sequence (DNA): TGCGCCAGCAGCTTGGACCCAGGTGCCTACGAGCAGTACTTC.

This sequence joins TRBV6-6 and TRBJ1-1, with 7 bases identical to TRBD1. This CDR3 region has 16 residues. Germline-derived CDR1 and CDR2 are MNHNY and SVGAGI (reference sequence). V gave up 2 bases and J gave up 1 base; unmatched junction bases: 7. DNA for the CDR3: TGTGCCAGCAGTTACCGTAGGACAGGAGCGAACACTGAAGCTTTCTTT. Its protein is CASSYRRTGANTEAFF.

V usage is TRBV19 and J usage is TRBJ1-3, with D possibly matching TRBD1 (5 bases). Trimming pared 6 bases from V and 10 bases from J, leaving 22 bases between. The CDR3 length is 15 residues. Germline V gene data show CDR1 as LNHDA and CDR2 as SQIVND (reference sequence). In DNA, the CDR3 is TGTGCCAGTAGATCCCTCTTCTCGTTCGGGGGAACCATATATTTT. As protein: CASRSLFSFGGTIYF. The complete variable domain, with remaining parts taken from reference TRBV19 and TRBJ1-3, reads DGGITQSPKYLFRKEGQNVTLSCEQNLNHDAMYWYRQDPGQGLRLIYYSQIVNDFQKGDIAEGYSVSREKKESFPLTVTSAQKNPTAFYLCASRSLFSFGGTIYFGEGSWLTVV.

This chain uses TRBV10-3 with TRBJ1-5; 7 nucleotides line up with TRBD1. The CDR3 is made up of 14 amino acids. The V gene end was trimmed by 6 bases and the J gene end by 2 bases; junction bases not matched to a gene: 4. In germline, CDR1 is ENHRY, CDR2 SYGVKD. CDR3 protein: CAISPDRGNQPQHF. CDR3 nucleotides: TGTGCCATCAGCCCCGACAGGGGCAATCAGCCCCAGCATTTT.

This chain connects TRBV6-5 to TRBJ2-7, with D possibly being TRBD2 (6 bases). CDR3 length: 14 amino acids. CDR1 is MNHEY and CDR2 is SVGAGI in the germline V gene. With 6 bases removed from V and 6 bases from J, the gap between germline ends came to 18 bases. In DNA form, the CDR3 reads TGTGCCAGCAGCAAAGGGGCGGGGCCCCTCGAGCAGTACTTC. Translated: CASSKGAGPLEQYF.

This clone showed up just a few times. The rearrangement uses TRBV6-1 and TRBJ1-2, with 7 bases matching TRBD1. Trimming cost V 3 bases and J 13 bases; bases outside gene matches: 17. Germline CDR1 is MNHNS and CDR2 is SASEGT. The CDR3 loop spans 15 amino acids. In DNA form, the CDR3 reads TGTGCCAGCAGTGACCCGACAGGGTGGGGCGTGACGGGCACCTTC. Encoded protein: CASSDPTGWGVTGTF.

The chain couples TRBV6-5 to TRBJ2-7; tentatively, D is TRBD1 (6 bases). CDR3 length equals 13 residues. Per the germline V gene, CDR1 is MNHEY and CDR2 is SVGAGI. V was shortened by 6 bases and J by 3 bases, with 12 bases between the two germline ends. DNA of the CDR3: TGTGCCAGCAGAGTTCCAGGGGACTACGAGCAGTACTTC. It codes for CASRVPGDYEQYF.

The J gene is TRBJ2-7, the V gene TRBV7-9; possibly TRBD2 for D (6 bases). CDR1 SEHNR and CDR2 FQNEAQ come from the germline V gene (reference sequence). The V gene lost 5 bases and the J gene lost 0 bases, with 14 bases spanning the gap. This CDR3 has 15 residues. In nucleotides, the CDR3 is TGTGCCAGCAGCCCCCGGCTAGCGAGCTCCTACGAGCAGTACTTC. It encodes CASSPRLASSYEQYF.

The chain joins TRBV18 to TRBJ2-7, with TRBD2 identical over 13 bases. V lost 6 bases to trimming and J lost 7 bases; unmatched junction nucleotides: 12. Per the germline V gene, CDR1 is KGHSH and CDR2 is LQKENI. This CDR3 has 16 amino acids. In DNA form, the CDR3 reads TGTGCCAGCTCGCTGATGACTAGCGGGGGGCTCGGTGAGCAGTACTTC. It is translated as CASSLMTSGGLGEQYF.

The chain has TRBV10-3 and TRBJ1-2; perhaps TRBD1 as D (5 bases). V lost 3 bases to trimming and J lost 2 bases, with 10 bases between them. The CDR3 sequence is 14 residues long. Looked up from germline, CDR1 is ENHRY and CDR2 is SYGVKD. CDR3 nucleotide sequence: TGTGCCATCAGTGACGAGGGGAGGAACTATGGCTACACCTTC. It is translated as CAISDEGRNYGYTF.

This chain uses TRBV25-1 with TRBJ2-5; 9 nucleotides line up with TRBD2. This CDR3 has 13 residues. V was pared by 7 bases and J by 11 bases, with 11 bases of the junction left unmatched. Germline V lookup: CDR1 MGHDK, CDR2 SYGVNS. In DNA, the CDR3 is TGTGCCAGCACTCTGCGGGGGGGCGAGGAGCAGTACTTC. Translating it yields CASTLRGGEEQYF.

The chain carries TRBV18 and TRBJ1-5; TRBD1 matches 9 bases. The junction had 5 bases not matched to a gene; V was cut back by 2 bases and J by 6 bases. Germline V gene lookup returns CDR1 KGHSH and CDR2 LQKENI. This CDR3 spans 15 amino acids. The CDR3 reads CASSPDRGVSQPQHF. The DNA for the CDR3 is TGTGCCAGCTCACCAGACAGGGGGGTCAGTCAGCCCCAGCATTTT.

The sample holds a few counts of this clone. The chain couples TRBV4-3 to TRBJ2-1; D unresolved. The CDR3 is 15 residues long. Germline CDR1 LGHNA, CDR2 YSLEER. V was pared by 0 bases and J by 4 bases, with 10 bases between. CDR3 DNA sequence: TGCGCCAGCAGCCAAGATGTGGTAGAGTACAATGAGCAGTTCTTC. This encodes CASSQDVVEYNEQFF.

The chain combines TRBV11-3 with TRBJ2-7; tentative D call: TRBD1 (5 bases). Between the trimmed V and J ends, which lost 3 bases and 0 bases, there was a span of 6 bases. From germline, CDR1 is SGHNT and CDR2 YENEEA. The CDR3 totals 13 residues. DNA for the CDR3: TGTGCCAGCAGCTTGGACACCTCCTACGAGCAGTACTTC. Protein sequence: CASSLDTSYEQYF.

The chain recombines TRBV19 with TRBJ2-7, with 7 positions matching TRBD2. The V segment lost 10 bases and the J segment 4 bases; nucleotides outside the gene matches: 13. The CDR3 has 14 amino acids. CDR1 is LNHDA, CDR2 SQIVND, per germline (reference sequence). The CDR3 sequence: CATAPTAGTYEQYF. The DNA of the CDR3 is TGTGCCACCGCTCCCACAGCGGGAACTTACGAGCAGTACTTC.

The chain links TRBV4-1 to TRBJ2-1; TRBD1 might be the D (5 bases). The CDR3 is made up of 11 amino acids. V lost 6 bases, J lost 7 bases, and 7 bases lay in between. Germline CDR1 and CDR2: MGHRA and YSYEKL. CDR3: CASSQGNEQFF. The CDR3 DNA reads as TGCGCCAGCAGTCAGGGTAATGAGCAGTTCTTC.

This rearrangement joins TRBV29-1 to TRBJ2-3, with TRBD2 matching 7 bases. Trimming cost V 5 bases and J 0 bases; bases outside gene matches: 8. CDR1 and CDR2 (germline): SQVTM, ANQGSEA. The CDR3 length is 15 residues. Here the CDR3 DNA reads TGCAGCGTTAGCAAGGGAGGGGTAAGCACAGATACGCAGTATTTT. Residues: CSVSKGGVSTDTQYF.

Worth noting for this clone: Mismatch with germline at one junction end may stem from a read error. The V gene is TRBV15, the J gene TRBJ1-2; 7 bases map to TRBD1. Germline assignment: CDR1 LNHNV and CDR2 YYDKDF (reference sequence). The CDR3 totals 15 residues. The CDR3 coding sequence is TGTGCCACCAGCAGAGTGACAGGGTCTGATTCTGGCTACCCCTTC. Its protein is CATSRVTGSDSGYPF.

The V and J genes are TRBV27 and TRBJ1-1; D is unresolved. Germline loops: CDR1 MNHEY, CDR2 SMNVEV (reference sequence). V lost 6 bases and J lost 3, with 8 bases in between. The CDR3 has 12 residues. CDR3 DNA sequence: TGTGCCAGCAGCTCCCTAGACACTGAAGCTTTCTTT. This gives the protein CASSSLDTEAFF.

The rearrangement joins TRBV4-1 to TRBJ2-3; the match to TRBD1 covers 9 bases. Losses at the gene ends were 4 bases for V and 4 bases for J; bases not matched to a gene: 6. Germline V gives CDR1 MGHRA, CDR2 YSYEKL. This CDR3 contains 15 residues. CDR3 nucleotides: TGCGCCAGCAGCCCCCGGACAGGGGAGGCAGATACGCAGTATTTT. Its protein product is CASSPRTGEADTQYF.

This clone showed up just once. The chain is built from TRBV27 and TRBJ2-1; TRBD2 is a possible D gene (5 bases). Trimming took off 5 bases at V and 12 bases at J, with 14 bases between the two ends. Germline V gives CDR1 MNHEY, CDR2 SMNVEV (reference sequence). This CDR3 comprises 12 residues. Here the CDR3 DNA reads TGTGCCAGCAGTGCCTCCGCGACTACGCAGTTCTTC. Its translation is CASSASATTQFF.

The rearrangement joins TRBV30 to TRBJ2-7; maybe TRBD2 (6 bases). The V gene's germline CDR1 is GTSNPN and CDR2 SVGIG (reference sequence). CDR3 length equals 10 residues. V was pared by 6 bases and J by 6 bases, with 9 bases between. The CDR3 bases are TGTGCCTGTTCGGAGGGCGAGCAGTACTTC. It encodes CACSEGEQYF.

There are a few counts of this clone. The rearrangement links TRBV5-8 to TRBJ1-1; TRBD1 matches at 7 bases. Germline V gene sequence: CDR1 SGHTS, CDR2 YDEGEE. The CDR3 contains 15 residues. V shed 4 bases, J shed 4 bases, and the junction held 10 bases outside the gene matches. CDR3 sequence: CASSLRRQGITEAFF. CDR3 DNA sequence: TGTGCCAGCAGCCTCAGAAGACAGGGAATCACTGAAGCTTTCTTT.